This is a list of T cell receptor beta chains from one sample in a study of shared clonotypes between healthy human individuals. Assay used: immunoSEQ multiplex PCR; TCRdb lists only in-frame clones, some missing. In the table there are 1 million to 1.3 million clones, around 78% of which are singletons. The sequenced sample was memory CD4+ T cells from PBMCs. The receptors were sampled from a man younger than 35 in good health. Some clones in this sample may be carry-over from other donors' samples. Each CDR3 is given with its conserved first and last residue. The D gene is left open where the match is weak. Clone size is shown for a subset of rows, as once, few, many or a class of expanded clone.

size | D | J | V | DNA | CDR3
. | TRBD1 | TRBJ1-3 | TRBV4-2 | TGTGCCAGCAGCCAAGAAGGACAGGGGGCGTATGGAAACACCATATATTTT | CASSQEGQGAYGNTIYF
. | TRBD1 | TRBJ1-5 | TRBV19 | TGTGCCAGTAGGGTACAGGGGCCTAGCAATCAGCCCCAGCATTTT | CASRVQGPSNQPQHF
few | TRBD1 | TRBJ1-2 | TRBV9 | TGTGCCAGCAGCCCTCGGGACAGGGATCTTTATGGCTACACCTTC | CASSPRDRDLYGYTF
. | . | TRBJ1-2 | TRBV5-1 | TGCGCCAGCAGCTCGGACGGGGAAGGGTATGGCTACACCTTC | CASSSDGEGYGYTF
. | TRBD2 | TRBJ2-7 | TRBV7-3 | TGTGCCAGCAGCTTACTAGCGGACTCCTACGAGCAGTACTTC | CASSLLADSYEQYF
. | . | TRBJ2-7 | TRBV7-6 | TGTGCCAGCAGCTTGGGGGGAACAGGCCCCAGGGAGCAGTACTTC | CASSLGGTGPREQYF
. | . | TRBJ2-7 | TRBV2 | TGTGCCAGCAGCCCGGATAAAGGGAAGCAGTACTTC | CASSPDKGKQYF
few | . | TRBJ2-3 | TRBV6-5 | TGTGCCAGCGGAGGGGCATCTGGACGGACAGATACGCAGTATTTT | CASGGASGRTDTQYF
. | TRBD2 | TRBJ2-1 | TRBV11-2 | TGTGCCAGCAGCTTAATATCGCGACTAGCGGATAGCTCCTACAATGAGCAGTTCTTC | CASSLISRLADSSYNEQFF
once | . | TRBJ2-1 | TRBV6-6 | TGTGCCAGCAGTTACTCGGGGGGCCTAGCCTACAATGAGCAGTTCTTC | CASSYSGGLAYNEQFF
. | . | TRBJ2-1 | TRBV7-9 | TGTGCCAGCAGCCCCCTCGGGGGGCAGGATACCTACAATGAGCAGTTCTTC | CASSPLGGQDTYNEQFF
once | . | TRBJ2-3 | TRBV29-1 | TGCAGCGCCCTCGGAGCTAGCGGCACAGATACGCAGTATTTT | CSALGASGTDTQYF
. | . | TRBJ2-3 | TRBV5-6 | TGTGCCAGCAGCTTGGGAGGGCACCCTAGCACAGATACGCAGTATTTT | CASSLGGHPSTDTQYF
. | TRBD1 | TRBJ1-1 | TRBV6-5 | TGTGCCAGCAGTAACCGACAGGGGGCAGCTTTCTTT | CASSNRQGAAFF
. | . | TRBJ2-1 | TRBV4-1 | TGCGCCAGCAGCCAGAACCCGGACCCTTCCTACAATGAGCAGTTCTTC | CASSQNPDPSYNEQFF
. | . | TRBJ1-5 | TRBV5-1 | TGCGCCAGCAGCTTGGACGGCGGAAGCAATCAGCCCCAGCATTTT | CASSLDGGSNQPQHF
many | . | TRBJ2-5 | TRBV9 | TGTGCCAGCAGCCCGTGGGCAGGGGTCCAAGAGACCCAGTACTTC | CASSPWAGVQETQYF
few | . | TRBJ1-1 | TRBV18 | TGTGCCAGCTCACTCGCATTGAACACTGAAGCTTTCTTT | CASSLALNTEAFF
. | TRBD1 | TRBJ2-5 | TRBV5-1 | TGCGCCAGCAGCGCCTGGACAGGAGATAAAGAGACCCAGTACTTC | CASSAWTGDKETQYF
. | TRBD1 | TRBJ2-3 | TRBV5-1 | TGCGCCAGCAGCTCCTGGAGGGACAGGGACCCCCAGCAGTATTTT | CASSSWRDRDPQQYF
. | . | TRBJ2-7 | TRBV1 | TGCACCAGCAGCCAGGCCCTTCCTTCGGGACAGGGAGGCTACGAGCAGTACTTC | CTSSQALPSGQGGYEQYF
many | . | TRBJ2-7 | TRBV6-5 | TGTGCCAGCAGTTACCCTGGCGGAGAAGTCGACTACGAGCAGTACTTC | CASSYPGGEVDYEQYF
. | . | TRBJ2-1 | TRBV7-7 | TGTGCCAGCAGCCCATTTACGAATGAGCAGTTCTTC | CASSPFTNEQFF
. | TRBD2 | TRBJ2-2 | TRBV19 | TGTGCCATAAGAGAAGGACTAGCGGGAAGCGGGGAGCTGTTTTTT | CAIREGLAGSGELFF
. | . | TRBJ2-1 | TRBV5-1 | TGCGCCAGCAGCGTGGGGAGTCTACAGGAGCAGTTCTTC | CASSVGSLQEQFF
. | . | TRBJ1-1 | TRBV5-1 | TGCGCCAGCAGCTTGGGGGCCCCGAGGGCAGTCACTGAAGCTTTCTTT | CASSLGAPRAVTEAFF
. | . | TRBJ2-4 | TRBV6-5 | TGTGCCAGCATGGGGGCAGGGGTAGCCAAAAACATTCAGTACTTC | CASMGAGVAKNIQYF
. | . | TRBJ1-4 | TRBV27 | TGTGCCAGCAGTTTATGGGCAGCGGAAAAACTGTTTTTT | CASSLWAAEKLFF
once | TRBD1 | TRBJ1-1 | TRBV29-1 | TGCAGCGCCGTCCCGCACCGGGACAGGGAAATGAACACTGAAGCTTTCTTT | CSAVPHRDREMNTEAFF
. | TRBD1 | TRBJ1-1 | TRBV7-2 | TGTGCCAGCAGCTTTCGACAGGGGAGGCCTTTGAACACTGAAGCTTTCTTT | CASSFRQGRPLNTEAFF
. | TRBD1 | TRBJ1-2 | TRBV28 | TGTGCCAGCAGACCCCCTCGTTACAGGGGGAACTATGGCTACACCTTC | CASRPPRYRGNYGYTF
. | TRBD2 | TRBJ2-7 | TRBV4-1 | TGCGCCAGCAGCCAAGCTCTTGCAGGGACTAGCGCATTCGCCTACGAGCAGTACTTC | CASSQALAGTSAFAYEQYF
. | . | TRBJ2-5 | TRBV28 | TGTGCCAGCGCCTCGGAAGGGCCCCAGTACTTC | CASASEGPQYF
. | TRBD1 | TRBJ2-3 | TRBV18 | TGTGCCAGCTCACCCGGACAGGGAGGCACAGATACGCAGTATTTT | CASSPGQGGTDTQYF
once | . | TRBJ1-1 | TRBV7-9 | TGTGCCAGCAGCTTAAGTGTGAACACTGAAGCTTTCTTT | CASSLSVNTEAFF
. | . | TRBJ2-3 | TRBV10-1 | TGCGCCAGCAGTGTGGACTCAGCGGTCGGCACAGATACGCAGTATTTT | CASSVDSAVGTDTQYF
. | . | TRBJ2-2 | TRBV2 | TGTGCCAGCCGAATGGTGTCCCCGAACACCGGGGAGCTGTTTTTT | CASRMVSPNTGELFF
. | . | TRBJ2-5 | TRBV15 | TGTGCCACCACTATCGGGCGGGTTGGTCGCGGGGAGACCCAGTACTTC | CATTIGRVGRGETQYF
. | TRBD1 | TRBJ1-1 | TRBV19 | TGTGCCAGTAGTACCCCCCAGACAGGGGAGACTGAAGCTTTCTTT | CASSTPQTGETEAFF
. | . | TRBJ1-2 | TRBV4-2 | TGTGCCAGCAGCGGGCAGGGGACCTATGGCTACACCTTC | CASSGQGTYGYTF
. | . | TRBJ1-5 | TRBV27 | TGTGCCAGCAGTCCGGCCCCTCCAACAGGCGTAGGGCCCCAGCATTTT | CASSPAPPTGVGPQHF
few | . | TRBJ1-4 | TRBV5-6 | TGTGCCAGCAGCACCCCGTCCCGGGTGGGAAGTGAAAAACTGTTTTTT | CASSTPSRVGSEKLFF
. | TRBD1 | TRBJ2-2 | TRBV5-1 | TGCGCCAGCAGCTGGGACAGGAACACCGGGGAGCTGTTTTTT | CASSWDRNTGELFF
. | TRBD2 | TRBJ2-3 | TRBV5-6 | TGTGCCAGCAGCTTGGAATCTAGCGGATTAGGCACAGATACGCAGTATTTT | CASSLESSGLGTDTQYF